The 9 T cell receptor beta chains presented below share a single source sample, sequenced in a study of early T cells in non-severe SARS-CoV-2 infection. TCRdb passed the 5' RACE reads through MiXCR, listing each CDR3 protein once. This sample has nearly 95,000 distinct CDR3 sequences, with approximately 15% found just once. Here the sequenced sample was whole blood, taken at baseline. Receptor source: an adult who was a healthcare worker with PCR-confirmed SARS-CoV-2 infection or an uninfected control (not recorded which).

This chain uses TRBV7-6 with TRBJ2-1; 7 bases align to TRBD2. Germline V CDR1 and CDR2: SGHVS, FNYEAQ. After removal of 1 base from V and 4 bases from J, the junction contained 4 bases not matched to a gene. CDR3 length: 15 residues. Here the CDR3 DNA reads TGTGCCAGCAGCTTAGACGAACTAGCGTACAATGAGCAGTTCTTC. Translated, it gives CASSLDELAYNEQFF.

This clonotype has more than one count but fewer than ten. This chain uses TRBV7-8 with TRBJ1-1; D gene uncertain. The CDR3 totals 15 residues. In germline, CDR1 is SGHVS, CDR2 FQNEAQ. V was clipped by 1 base and J by 2 bases, with 11 bases between them. The CDR3 coding sequence is TGTGCCAGCAGCTTAGTGCGTTGGCCTAACACTGAAGCTTTCTTT. Amino acid sequence: CASSLVRWPNTEAFF.

A few counts support this clonotype. The V gene is TRBV4-3, the J gene TRBJ1-6, with TRBD1 identical over 12 bases. The CDR3 runs to 15 residues. Germline V gene lookup returns CDR1 LGHNA and CDR2 YSLEER. V lost 0 bases and J lost 10; bases outside the gene matches: 1. CDR3 bases: TGCGCCAGCAGCCAAGAGGGACAGGGGGCCTCACCCCTCCACTTT. Translated: CASSQEGQGASPLHF.

This clonotype showed up just a few times. V gene TRBV28 combines with J gene TRBJ1-6, with 10 bases lining up with TRBD1. V lost 5 bases and J lost 9; bases outside the gene matches: 1. The CDR3 covers 13 residues. Germline CDR1 reads MDHEN; CDR2 reads SYDVKM. In DNA, the CDR3 is TGTGCCAGCAGTGGGACAGGGGCTTCACCCCTCCACTTT. The encoded protein is CASSGTGASPLHF. The variable domain in full, with the rest retrieved from reference TRBV28 and TRBJ1-6, is DVKVTQSSRYLVKRTGEKVFLECVQDMDHENMFWYRQDPGLGLRLIYFSYDVKMKEKGDIPEGYSVSREKKERFSLILESASTNQTSMYLCASSGTGASPLHFGNGTRLTVT.

J is TRBJ2-1 and V is TRBV11-2, with D maybe TRBD2 (5 bases). From germline, CDR1 is SGHAT and CDR2 FQNNGV. The CDR3 totals 15 residues. V shed 1 base and J shed 6 bases, with 13 bases lying between them. In DNA form, the CDR3 reads TGTGCCAGCAGCTTAGGGCTGAGGGAACCCAATGAGCAGTTCTTC. It yields the protein CASSLGLREPNEQFF.

This chain uses TRBV28 with TRBJ1-2; D is unclear. Germline values: CDR1 MDHEN, CDR2 SYDVKM. This CDR3 region has 11 residues. V dropped 7 bases and J dropped 6 bases, with 9 bases sitting between them. CDR3 sequence reads: CASTLRDGYTF. The DNA for the CDR3 is TGTGCCAGCACATTAAGGGATGGCTACACCTTC.

V and J are TRBV12-3 or TRBV12-4 and TRBJ1-1; TRBD1 is a possible D gene (5 bases). V lost 5 bases and J lost 5, with 9 bases in between. The length of the CDR3 is 12 residues. CDR3 sequence reads: CASSNGGTEAFF. CDR3 nucleotide sequence: TGTGCCAGCAGTAACGGGGGGACTGAAGCTTTCTTT.

This clonotype was seen only a few times. This chain uses TRBV9 with TRBJ2-2; D unresolved. The CDR3 is 13 residues long. The V gene's germline CDR1 is SGDLS and CDR2 YYNGEE. Trimming cost V 0 bases and J 7 bases, with 7 bases left between them. CDR3: CASSVVMSGELFF. The DNA of the CDR3 is TGTGCCAGCAGCGTAGTAATGAGCGGGGAGCTGTTTTTT. Full variable domain (rest looked up from reference TRBV9 and TRBJ2-2): DSGVTQTPKHLITATGQRVTLRCSPRSGDLSVYWYQQSLDQGLQFLIQYYNGEERAKGNILERFSAQQFPDLHSELNLSSLELGDSALYFCASSVVMSGELFFGEGSRLTVL.

In this sample, this clonotype turned up a few times. The chain has TRBV20-1 and TRBJ2-7, with D perhaps TRBD1 (6 bases). The CDR3 sequence is 12 residues long. The germline V gene has CDR1 DFQATT and CDR2 SNEGSKA (reference sequence). Trimming stripped 5 bases from V and 7 bases from J, with 15 bases between. As DNA, the CDR3 is TGCAGTGCTGGGGCCACAGGGTTGGAGCAGTACTTC. As protein: CSAGATGLEQYF.